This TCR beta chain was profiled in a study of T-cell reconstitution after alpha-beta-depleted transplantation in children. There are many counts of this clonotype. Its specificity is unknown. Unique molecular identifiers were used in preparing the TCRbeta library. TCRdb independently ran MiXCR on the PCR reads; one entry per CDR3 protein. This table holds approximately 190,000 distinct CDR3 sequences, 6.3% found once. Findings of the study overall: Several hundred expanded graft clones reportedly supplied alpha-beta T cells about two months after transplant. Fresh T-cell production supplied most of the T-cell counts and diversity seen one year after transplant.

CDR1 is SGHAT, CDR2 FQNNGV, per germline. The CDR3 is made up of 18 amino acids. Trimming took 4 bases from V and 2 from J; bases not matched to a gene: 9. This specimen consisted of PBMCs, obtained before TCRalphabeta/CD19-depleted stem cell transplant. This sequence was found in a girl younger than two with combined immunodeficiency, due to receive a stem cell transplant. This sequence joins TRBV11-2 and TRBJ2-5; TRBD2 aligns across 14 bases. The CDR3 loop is CASSWPGLAGVWQETQYF. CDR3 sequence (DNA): TGTGCCAGCAGCTGGCCGGGACTAGCGGGAGTGTGGCAAGAGACCCAGTACTTC.